What follows describes a single T cell receptor beta chain. The CDR3 length is 17 residues. Trimming removed 3 bases from V and 0 bases from J, with 18 bases in between. The germline V gene has CDR1 SGHRS and CDR2 YFSETQ. How the authors handled the data: Amplifying reference gene primers gave estimates of nucleated cell counts. Libraries were prepared by immunoSEQ multiplex PCR; TCRdb keeps only in-frame clonotypes and omits some of them. The DNA was the basis for D and trimming; V, J and clone size are from that table. The sample yields more than 350,000 clones, about 87% seen once. The data originate from a study of blood T cell repertoires in COVID-19. Study information: Nucleic acid was either cDNA or gDNA, and it came from T cells, B-cell-depleted T cells, or PBMCs.

This chain connects TRBV5-1 to TRBJ1-2; the D gene is possibly TRBD1 (6 bases). The sequenced sample was PBMCs or T cells enriched from blood (not recorded which). The receptor was derived from a woman between 50 and 59 years old who had recovered from COVID-19. The CDR3: CASSSQDQGKPNYGYTF. The CDR3 bases are TGCGCCAGCAGCTCCCAAGACCAGGGGAAACCTAACTATGGCTACACCTTC.